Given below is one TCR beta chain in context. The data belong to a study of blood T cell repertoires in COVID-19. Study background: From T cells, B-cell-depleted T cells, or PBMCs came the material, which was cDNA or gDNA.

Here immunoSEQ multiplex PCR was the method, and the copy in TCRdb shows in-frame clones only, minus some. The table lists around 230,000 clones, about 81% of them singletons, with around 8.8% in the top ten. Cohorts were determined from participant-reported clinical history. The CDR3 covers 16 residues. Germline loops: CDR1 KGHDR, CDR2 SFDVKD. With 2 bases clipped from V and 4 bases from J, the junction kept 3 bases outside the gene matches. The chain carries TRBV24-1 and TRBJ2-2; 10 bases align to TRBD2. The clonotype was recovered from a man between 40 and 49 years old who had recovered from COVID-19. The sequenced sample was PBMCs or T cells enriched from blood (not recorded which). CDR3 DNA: TGTGCCACCAGTGATTCGAGCGGGAGGGCCACCGGGGAGCTGTTTTTT. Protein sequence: CATSDSSGRATGELFF.